This TCR beta chain was captured by sequencing in a study of T cell responses to AZD1222 COVID-19 vaccine. Findings and limits, study-wide: Donors were largely white British and mainly female; clonal diversity was possibly underestimated.

Germline V gives CDR1 GTSNPN, CDR2 SVGIG (reference sequence). The ends were cut back, 0 bases at V and 5 bases at J, with 7 bases in the middle. The CDR3 is 12 amino acids. About this clone: Its antigen is undetermined.

Using immunoSEQ multiplex PCR, the repertoire was profiled, and TCRdb retains in-frame clones only, with some absent. The table lists fewer than 90,000 clones, roughly 84% of them singletons, with 5.6% in the top ten. This clonotype originated in an adult who received the AZD1222 COVID-19 vaccine. This specimen was peripheral blood, taken 28 days after the second AZD1222 dose. V gene TRBV30 combines with J gene TRBJ1-1; D unclear. In DNA, the CDR3 is TGTGCCTGGAGTGTACTTGGGACTGAAGCTTTCTTT. This translates into CAWSVLGTEAFF.